Shown below are 19 T cell receptor beta chains from a single sample sequenced in a study of OX40 agonist ivuxolimab in advanced cancers. This table comes from immunoSEQ multiplex PCR, and its TCRdb copy is limited to in-frame clones, with some not included. The sample shows around 11,000 clones, roughly 82% of them seen only once. Source: CD4+ or CD8+ T cells sorted from blood, taken in a trial of the OX40 agonist ivuxolimab. The receptor source for this set is an adult with an advanced solid tumor such as melanoma, head and neck, liver or kidney cancer.

The V and J genes are TRBV28 and TRBJ2-3; 7 bases map to TRBD2. The trim removed 10 bases at V and 0 bases at J, leaving 10 bases unmatched. Germline-derived CDR1 and CDR2 are MDHEN and SYDVKM. The CDR3 is 15 residues long. Here the CDR3 reads CAIREGNPSTDTQYF. In DNA, the CDR3 is TGTGCCATAAGGGAGGGCAACCCTAGCACAGATACGCAGTATTTT.

The chain employs TRBV11-3 and TRBJ2-5; D ambiguous. Germline values: CDR1 SGHNT, CDR2 YENEEA. V lost 0 bases and J 2 bases, leaving 16 bases between the germline ends. The CDR3 has 17 residues. This CDR3 reads CASSLDPLSRSQETQYF. CDR3 DNA: TGTGCCAGCAGCTTAGATCCCCTCTCGCGATCGCAAGAGACCCAGTACTTC. Drawing the rest from reference TRBV11-3 and TRBJ2-5, the complete variable domain is EAGVVQSPRYKIIEKKQPVAFWCNPISGHNTLYWYLQNLGQGPELLIRYENEEAVDDSQLPKDRFSAERLKGVDSTLKIQPAELGDSAVYLCASSLDPLSRSQETQYFGPGTRLLVL.

The chain couples TRBV7-6 to TRBJ2-1, with a weak D call TRBD2 (6 bases). Trimming removed 1 base at V and 8 bases at J, with 15 bases between. This CDR3 has 15 amino acids. Germline CDR1 reads SGHVS; CDR2 reads FNYEAQ. CDR3 nucleotide sequence: TGTGCCAGCAGCTTAGGGATCGGGGGAGTACATGAGCAGTTCTTC. This encodes CASSLGIGGVHEQFF.

CDR3 sequence: CASRSGPRDTQYF. For the CDR3, the DNA is TGTGCCAGCAGATCGGGACCTAGAGATACGCAGTATTTT. The V call is TRBV6-5, the J call TRBJ2-3; either TRBD1 or TRBD2 may supply D (5 bases each). Trimming cost V 6 bases and J 5 bases, with 12 bases left between them. CDR3 size: 13 residues. Germline CDR1 MNHEY, CDR2 SVGAGI.

The chain employs TRBV21-1 and TRBJ2-2; TRBD2 is the table's D call and was not checked against the DNA. TRBV21-1 is tagged as a pseudogene. This CDR3 has 13 amino acids. CDR3 nucleotides: TGTGCCAGCAGCAAGCGGGAGTCCGGGGAGCTGTTTTTT. Protein: CASSKRESGELFF.

The rearrangement uses TRBV27 and TRBJ2-3; D gene uncertain. The CDR3 has 14 residues. Trimming stripped 3 bases from V and 1 base from J, with 8 bases between. The V gene's germline CDR1 is MNHEY and CDR2 SMNVEV (reference sequence). CDR3 nucleotides: TGTGCCAGCAGTTTTAGTTACGGCACAGATACGCAGTATTTT. Translation gives CASSFSYGTDTQYF.

The chain recombines TRBV27 with TRBJ1-5; perhaps TRBD1 as D (6 bases). Between the trimmed V and J ends, which lost 5 bases and 7 bases, there was a span of 18 bases. Per germline, CDR1 MNHEY and CDR2 SMNVEV (reference sequence). The CDR3 spans 15 residues. CDR3: CASSPVTGGVQPQHF. In DNA form, the CDR3 reads TGTGCCAGCAGTCCCGTCACGGGGGGCGTGCAGCCCCAGCATTTT.

The count of this clone is one. V usage is TRBV4-1 and J usage is TRBJ2-1; weak D call: TRBD2 (5 bases). Germline V lookup: CDR1 MGHRA, CDR2 YSYEKL. The CDR3 contains 14 residues. V was clipped by 3 bases and J by 10 bases, with 16 bases between them. The CDR3 loop reads CASSQGSGNEEQFF. The CDR3 DNA reads as TGCGCCAGCAGCCAGGGCTCCGGGAATGAGGAGCAGTTCTTC.

The chain employs TRBV14 and TRBJ2-5; 8 bases fit TRBD1. Per the germline V gene, CDR1 is SGHDN and CDR2 is FVKESK. With 2 bases clipped from V and 5 bases from J, the junction kept 10 bases outside the gene matches. This CDR3 is 16 amino acids long. The CDR3 protein is CASSQRNRGTTETQYF. CDR3 sequence (DNA): TGTGCCAGCAGCCAACGAAACAGGGGGACAACGGAGACCCAGTACTTC.

The chain has TRBV27 and TRBJ2-7; TRBD2 matches at 12 bases. With V trimmed by 5 bases and J by 4 bases, 3 bases remained unmatched. This CDR3 spans 14 amino acids. Germline CDR1 and CDR2: MNHEY and SMNVEV (reference sequence). CDR3 protein: CASSLLAGGYEQYF. The DNA of the CDR3 is TGTGCCAGCAGTCTCCTAGCGGGAGGGTACGAGCAGTACTTC.

The chain links TRBV25-1 to TRBJ2-3, with D maybe TRBD1 (5 bases). Germline CDR1 MGHDK, CDR2 SYGVNS. The germline V and J ends were trimmed by 4 bases and 2 bases, with 10 bases remaining between them. The CDR3 spans 14 residues. CDR3 sequence: CASSGTGHTDTQYF. CDR3 in DNA: TGTGCCAGCAGTGGCACAGGACACACAGATACGCAGTATTTT.

This clone was seen only once. V usage is TRBV9 and J usage is TRBJ2-1; D is undetermined. This CDR3 region has 15 residues. CDR1 is SGDLS, CDR2 YYNGEE, per germline. V shed 1 base and J shed 5 bases, with 13 bases lying between them. The CDR3 protein is CASSVYTGPHNEQFF. The CDR3 region has the DNA TGTGCCAGCAGCGTATACACTGGCCCACACAATGAGCAGTTCTTC.

The chain is built from TRBV7-9 and TRBJ2-7; D unresolved. The length of the CDR3 is 14 residues. The germline gives CDR1 SEHNR, CDR2 FQNEAQ (reference sequence). Trimming pared 1 base from V and 6 bases from J, leaving 13 bases between. CDR3 DNA: TGTGCCAGCAGCTTAGGTCCAGGCTGGGGCGAGCAGTACTTC. Protein: CASSLGPGWGEQYF.

The chain has TRBV6-5 and TRBJ2-5; 7 nucleotides match TRBD2. CDR1 and CDR2 (germline): MNHEY, SVGAGI. Trimming at V came to 10 bases and at J to 1 base, leaving 12 bases not matched to a gene. The CDR3 has 15 amino acids. DNA of the CDR3: TGTGCCACCCGGAGGTGGGGAGGGTCCCAAGAGACCCAGTACTTC. Encoded protein: CATRRWGGSQETQYF.

V usage is TRBV5-6 and J usage is TRBJ2-1, with 9 positions matching TRBD2. In germline, CDR1 is SGHDT, CDR2 YYEEEE. With 7 bases clipped from V and 13 bases from J, the junction kept 12 bases outside the gene matches. CDR3 length equals 13 residues. CDR3 DNA: TGTGCCAGCTGCGAAGGGGTGACTAGCGGACAGTTCTTC. It yields the protein CASCEGVTSGQFF. Supplemented by reference TRBV5-6 and TRBJ2-1, the full variable domain reads DAGVTQSPTHLIKTRGQQVTLRCSPKSGHDTVSWYQQALGQGPQFIFQYYEEEERQRGNFPDRFSGHQFPNYSSELNVNALLLGDSALYLCASCEGVTSGQFFGPGTRLTVL.

This chain links TRBV7-6 with TRBJ2-1; no reliable D call. The V gene's germline CDR1 is SGHVS and CDR2 FNYEAQ. The CDR3 covers 12 residues. V was clipped by 2 bases and J by 7 bases, with 6 bases between them. The CDR3 DNA follows: TGTGCCAGCAGCTTAAGGCTGAATGAGCAGTTCTTC. This encodes CASSLRLNEQFF.

The table lists this clone with a count of one. This chain uses TRBV28 with TRBJ2-5, with D unclear. Germline V gene lookup returns CDR1 MDHEN and CDR2 SYDVKM. The CDR3 sequence is 14 residues long. Trimming removed 2 bases from V and 0 bases from J, with 7 bases in between. CDR3 sequence reads: CASSLRNDQETQYF. DNA of the CDR3: TGTGCCAGCAGTTTACGGAACGACCAAGAGACCCAGTACTTC.

This rearrangement joins TRBV29-1 to TRBJ2-1, with D perhaps matching TRBD2 (6 bases). The germline gives CDR1 SQVTM, CDR2 ANQGSEA. The ends were cut back, 3 bases at V and 9 bases at J, with 9 bases in the middle. This CDR3 has 11 amino acids. In DNA, the CDR3 is TGCAGCGTTGACGGGGGAGCTGAGCAGTTCTTC. This sequence encodes CSVDGGAEQFF.

V usage is TRBV2 and J usage is TRBJ2-3, with 8 bases fitting TRBD2. The CDR3 covers 15 residues. Germline values: CDR1 SNHLY, CDR2 FYNNEI. J gave up 3 bases and V 4 bases, and 6 bases lay outside the gene matches. CDR3 region: CASSGSGSGTDTQYF. CDR3 in DNA: TGTGCCAGCAGTGGAAGCGGGAGCGGGACAGATACGCAGTATTTT.